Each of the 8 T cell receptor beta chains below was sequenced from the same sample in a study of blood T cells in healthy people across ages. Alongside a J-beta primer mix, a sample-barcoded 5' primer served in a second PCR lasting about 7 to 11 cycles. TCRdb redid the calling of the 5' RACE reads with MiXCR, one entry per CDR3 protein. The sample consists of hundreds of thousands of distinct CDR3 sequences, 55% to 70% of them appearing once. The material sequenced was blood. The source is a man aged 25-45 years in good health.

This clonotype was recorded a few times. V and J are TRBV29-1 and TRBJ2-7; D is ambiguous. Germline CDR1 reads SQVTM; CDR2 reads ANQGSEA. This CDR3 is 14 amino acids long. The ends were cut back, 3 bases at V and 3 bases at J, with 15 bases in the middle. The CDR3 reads CSVEESGVNYEQYF. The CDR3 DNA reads TGCAGCGTTGAGGAGTCAGGAGTAAACTACGAGCAGTACTTC.

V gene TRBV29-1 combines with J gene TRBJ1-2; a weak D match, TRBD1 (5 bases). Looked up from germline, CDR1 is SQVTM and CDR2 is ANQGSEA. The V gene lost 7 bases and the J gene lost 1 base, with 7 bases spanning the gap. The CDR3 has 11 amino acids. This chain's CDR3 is CSGQGNYGYTF. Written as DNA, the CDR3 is TGCAGCGGGCAGGGTAACTATGGCTACACCTTC.

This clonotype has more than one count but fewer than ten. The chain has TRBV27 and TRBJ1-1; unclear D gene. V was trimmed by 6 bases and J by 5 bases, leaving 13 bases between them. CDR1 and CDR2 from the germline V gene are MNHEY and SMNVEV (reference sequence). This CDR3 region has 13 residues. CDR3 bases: TGTGCCAGCAGCCGCGGTCGAGGGACTGAAGCTTTCTTT. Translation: CASSRGRGTEAFF.

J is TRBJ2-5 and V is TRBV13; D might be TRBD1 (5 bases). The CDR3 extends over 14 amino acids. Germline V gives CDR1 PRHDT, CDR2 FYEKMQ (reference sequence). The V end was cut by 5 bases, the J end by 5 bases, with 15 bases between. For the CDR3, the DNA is TGTGCCAGCAGCCCCACCTCCAGGGTTGAGACCCAGTACTTC. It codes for CASSPTSRVETQYF.

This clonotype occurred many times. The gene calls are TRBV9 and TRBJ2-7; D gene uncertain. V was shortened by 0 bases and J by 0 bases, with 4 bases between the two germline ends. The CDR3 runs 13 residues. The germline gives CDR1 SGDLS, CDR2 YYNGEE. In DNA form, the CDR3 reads TGTGCCAGCAGCGTAGGGGGCTCCTACGAGCAGTACTTC. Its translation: CASSVGGSYEQYF. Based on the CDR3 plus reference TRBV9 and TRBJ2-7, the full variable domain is DSGVTQTPKHLITATGQRVTLRCSPRSGDLSVYWYQQSLDQGLQFLIQYYNGEERAKGNILERFSAQQFPDLHSELNLSSLELGDSALYFCASSVGGSYEQYFGPGTRLTVT.

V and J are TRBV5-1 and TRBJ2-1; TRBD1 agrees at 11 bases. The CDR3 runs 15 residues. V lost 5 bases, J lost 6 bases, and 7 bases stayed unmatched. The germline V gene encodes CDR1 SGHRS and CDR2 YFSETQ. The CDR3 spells CASRPGTGGPNEQFF. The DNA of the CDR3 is TGCGCCAGCAGACCCGGGACAGGGGGTCCCAATGAGCAGTTCTTC.

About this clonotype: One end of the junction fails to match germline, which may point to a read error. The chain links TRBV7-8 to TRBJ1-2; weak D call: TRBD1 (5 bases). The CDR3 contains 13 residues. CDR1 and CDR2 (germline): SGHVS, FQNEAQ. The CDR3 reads CAGSDLPRDGYTF. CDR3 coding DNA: TGTGCCGGCAGCGACCTGCCCAGGGATGGCTACACCTTC.

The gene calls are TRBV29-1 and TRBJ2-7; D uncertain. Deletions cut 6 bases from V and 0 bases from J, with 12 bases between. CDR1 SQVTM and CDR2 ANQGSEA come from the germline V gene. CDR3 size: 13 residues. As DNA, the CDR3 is TGCAGCGTGCAATGGACGGCCTCCTACGAGCAGTACTTC. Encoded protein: CSVQWTASYEQYF.